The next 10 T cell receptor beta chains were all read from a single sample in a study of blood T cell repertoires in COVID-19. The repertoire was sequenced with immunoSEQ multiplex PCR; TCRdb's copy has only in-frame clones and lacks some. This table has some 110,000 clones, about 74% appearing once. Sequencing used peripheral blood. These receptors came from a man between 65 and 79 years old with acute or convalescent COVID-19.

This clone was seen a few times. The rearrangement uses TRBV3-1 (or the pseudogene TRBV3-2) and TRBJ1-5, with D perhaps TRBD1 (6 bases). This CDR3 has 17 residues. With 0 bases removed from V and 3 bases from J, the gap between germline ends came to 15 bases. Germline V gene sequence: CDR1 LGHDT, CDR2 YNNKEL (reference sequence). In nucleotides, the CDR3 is TGTGCCAGCAGCCAAGAGAGGGCAGGGGATTACAATCAGCCCCAGCATTTT. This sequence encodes CASSQERAGDYNQPQHF.

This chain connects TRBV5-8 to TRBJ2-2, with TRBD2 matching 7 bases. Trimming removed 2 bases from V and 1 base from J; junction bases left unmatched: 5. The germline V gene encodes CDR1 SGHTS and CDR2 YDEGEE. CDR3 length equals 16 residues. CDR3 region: CASSFPPGGNTGELFF. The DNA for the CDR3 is TGTGCCAGCAGCTTCCCCCCGGGGGGGAACACCGGGGAGCTGTTTTTT.

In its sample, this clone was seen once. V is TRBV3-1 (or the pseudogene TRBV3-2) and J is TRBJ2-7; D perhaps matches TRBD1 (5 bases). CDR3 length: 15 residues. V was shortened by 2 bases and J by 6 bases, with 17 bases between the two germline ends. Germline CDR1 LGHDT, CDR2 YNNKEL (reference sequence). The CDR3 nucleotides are TGTGCCAGCAGCCAATTGTCGGGTCAGGGTGGCGAGCAGTACTTC. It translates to CASSQLSGQGGEQYF.

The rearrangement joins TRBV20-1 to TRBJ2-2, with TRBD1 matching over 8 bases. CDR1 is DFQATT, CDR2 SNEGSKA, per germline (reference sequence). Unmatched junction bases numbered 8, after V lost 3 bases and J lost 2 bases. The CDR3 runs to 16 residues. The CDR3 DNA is TGCAGTGCTAGTGCCCCCCAGGGGGCAAACACCGGGGAGCTGTTTTTT. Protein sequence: CSASAPQGANTGELFF.

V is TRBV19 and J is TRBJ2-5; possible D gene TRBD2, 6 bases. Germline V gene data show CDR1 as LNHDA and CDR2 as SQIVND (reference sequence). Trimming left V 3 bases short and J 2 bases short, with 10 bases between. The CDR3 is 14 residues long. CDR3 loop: CASSIAGTQETQYF. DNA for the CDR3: TGTGCCAGTAGTATCGCCGGGACTCAAGAGACCCAGTACTTC.

DNA for the CDR3: TGTGCCAGCAGTACCCCCCAGGGGGGTGGCTACACCTTC. Amino acid sequence: CASSTPQGGGYTF. This chain uses TRBV12-3 or TRBV12-4 with TRBJ1-2; 7 nucleotides agree with TRBD1. This CDR3 comprises 13 residues. The trim removed 5 bases at V and 7 bases at J, leaving 7 bases unmatched.

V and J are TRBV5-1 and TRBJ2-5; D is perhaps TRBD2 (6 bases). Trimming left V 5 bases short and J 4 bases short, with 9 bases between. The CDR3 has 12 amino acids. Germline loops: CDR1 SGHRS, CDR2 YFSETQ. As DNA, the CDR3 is TGCGCCAGCAGTCGCGGGATAGAGACCCAGTACTTC. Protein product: CASSRGIETQYF.

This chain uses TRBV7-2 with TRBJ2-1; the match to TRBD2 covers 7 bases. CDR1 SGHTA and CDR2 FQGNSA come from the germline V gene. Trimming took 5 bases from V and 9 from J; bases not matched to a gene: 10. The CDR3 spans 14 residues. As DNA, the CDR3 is TGTGCCAGCAGCCTCAGGACTAGTAAGCTTGAGCAGTTCTTC. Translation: CASSLRTSKLEQFF.

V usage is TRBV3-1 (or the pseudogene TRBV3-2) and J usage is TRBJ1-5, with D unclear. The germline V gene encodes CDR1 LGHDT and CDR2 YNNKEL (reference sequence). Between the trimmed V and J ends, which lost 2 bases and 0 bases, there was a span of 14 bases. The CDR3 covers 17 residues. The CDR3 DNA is TGTGCCAGCAGCCAACTTCTGAGCGAGTATAGCAATCAGCCCCAGCATTTT. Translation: CASSQLLSEYSNQPQHF.

This CDR3 is CASSLGGQQFF. The DNA of the CDR3 is TGTGCCAGCAGTTTGGGAGGTCAGCAGTTCTTC. The J gene is TRBJ2-1, the V gene TRBV28; TRBD2 might be the D (6 bases). Per germline, CDR1 MDHEN and CDR2 SYDVKM. The CDR3 is made up of 11 amino acids. Trimming left V 3 bases short and J 11 bases short, with 8 bases between. Complete variable domain (other parts from reference TRBV28 and TRBJ2-1): DVKVTQSSRYLVKRTGEKVFLECVQDMDHENMFWYRQDPGLGLRLIYFSYDVKMKEKGDIPEGYSVSREKKERFSLILESASTNQTSMYLCASSLGGQQFFGPGTRLTVL.